The clone carrying this T cell receptor beta chain has only one observation. The antigen is not known. Assay: immunoSEQ multiplex PCR; the TCRdb copy retains only in-frame clones and omits some. The profile shows about 56,000 clones, over 75% of them singletons. The data originate from a study of OX40 agonist ivuxolimab in advanced cancers. Study at large: Partial responses were observed in three patients, of whom one had hepatocellular carcinoma and two had cutaneous melanoma. Broader study findings: Expanded clones were, on average, more numerous among CD8+ T cells than CD4+. It was not determined which antigens were specifically recognized by the peripheral T cells that had undergone clonal expansion. Clones of CD4+ and CD8+ blood T cells grew by week 6 at doses of 0.1 to 3.0 mg/kg.

Germline values: CDR1 KGHSH, CDR2 LQKENI. With 1 base removed from V and 3 bases from J, the gap between germline ends came to 10 bases. The CDR3 sequence is 14 residues long. The sequencing here drew on CD4+ or CD8+ T cells sorted from blood, taken in a trial of the OX40 agonist ivuxolimab. The receptor was isolated from an adult with an advanced solid tumor such as melanoma, head and neck, liver or kidney cancer. This chain links TRBV18 with TRBJ2-7; D might be TRBD1 (6 bases). The CDR3 is CASSPRTDYYEQYF. CDR3 coding DNA: TGTGCCAGCTCACCACGGACAGACTACTACGAGCAGTACTTC.